This TCR beta chain was observed in a study of regulatory T cells in long-lasting Graves disease. Study outcomes and limitations: TCR diversity was lower in persistent than newly diagnosed Graves' disease.

Regarding time point: persistent/refractory GD, antithyroid drugs over 5 years with positive TRAb. From RNA extracted from PBMCs, the TCR library was made. This clonotype was observed at least ten times. What it recognizes is unknown. At one of its ends the junction is not consistent with the germline gene, which may arise from a read error. Researchers made TCR beta libraries by using iRepertoire HTBI primers and running Arm-PCR on CDR3 regions. TCRdb called the multiplex PCR reads again in MiXCR, with one record for every CDR3 protein. Found here are about 660,000 distinct CDR3 sequences, around 30% of them singletons; the top ten hold around 42%. The CDR3 covers 14 residues. Germline V gene sequence: CDR1 SGHRS, CDR2 YFSETQ.

The sequence was collected from a female donor with Graves disease. The J gene is TRBJ2-7, the V gene TRBV5-1; 9 bases line up with TRBD1. This specimen was peripheral blood mononuclear cells (PBMCs), taken when the disease was refractory, from a patient treated with antithyroid drugs. CDR3 sequence: CASSSTGGSYEQYF. The DNA for the CDR3 is TGTGCCAGCAGCTCGACAGGGGGATCCTACGAGCAGTACTTC.